What follows are 31 T cell receptor beta chains derived from one specimen sequenced in a study of blood T cell repertoires in COVID-19. Data came from immunoSEQ multiplex PCR; TCRdb stores just in-frame clones and leaves some out. The repertoire holds 250,000 to 300,000 clones, around 90% seen once, with 0.75% to 1% in the top ten. The material sequenced was PBMCs or T cells enriched from blood (not recorded which). Every receptor here comes from a young woman who had recovered from COVID-19.

The chain recombines TRBV7-2 with TRBJ1-6; 8 bases map to TRBD1. With 1 base clipped from V and 8 bases from J, the junction kept 7 bases outside the gene matches. This CDR3 contains 16 residues. Germline V gene data show CDR1 as SGHTA and CDR2 as FQGNSA. The CDR3 protein is CASSLGTGIVYSPLHF. CDR3 nucleotide sequence: TGTGCCAGCAGCTTAGGGACAGGGATCGTCTATTCACCCCTCCACTTT.

The chain employs TRBV4-1 and TRBJ2-7; 7 nucleotides agree with TRBD1. CDR1 is MGHRA, CDR2 YSYEKL, per germline. The J segment lost 6 bases and the V segment lost 3 bases, leaving 8 bases of the junction unmatched. CDR3 size: 14 residues. CDR3 protein: CASSHESTGSEQYF. CDR3 nucleotide sequence: TGCGCCAGCAGCCACGAGTCGACAGGGAGCGAGCAGTACTTC.

The genes are TRBV10-3 and TRBJ1-1; D remains ambiguous. The CDR3 is 11 amino acids. V was clipped by 5 bases and J by 3 bases, with 4 bases between them. CDR1 and CDR2 (germline): ENHRY, SYGVKD. The CDR3 spells CAISQDTEAFF. CDR3 DNA: TGTGCCATCAGTCAGGACACTGAAGCTTTCTTT.

The genes are TRBV5-6 and TRBJ1-4, with 10 bases fitting TRBD1. CDR1 and CDR2 from the germline V gene are SGHDT and YYEEEE. CDR3 size: 17 residues. Trimming cost V 4 bases and J 8 bases; bases outside gene matches: 14. CDR3 DNA: TGTGCCAGCAGCCCCGGACAGGGGGGCTCCTATGCCGAAAAACTGTTTTTT. Encoded protein: CASSPGQGGSYAEKLFF.

The rearrangement links TRBV5-6 to TRBJ2-7; 8 bases are shared with TRBD2. The CDR3 extends over 17 amino acids. The germline CDR1 and CDR2 sequences are SGHDT and YYEEEE. V was clipped by 0 bases and J by 2 bases; unmatched bases: 10. CDR3 loop: CASSLGVRLAPTYEQYF. The CDR3 bases are TGTGCCAGCAGCTTGGGGGTTAGACTAGCGCCGACCTACGAGCAGTACTTC.

The CDR3 is CASSLGGDSPYEQYF. The DNA of the CDR3 is TGTGCCAGCAGCTTGGGAGGGGACAGCCCCTACGAGCAGTACTTC. The V gene is TRBV5-4, the J gene TRBJ2-7, with TRBD1 matching 7 bases. The CDR3 consists of 15 residues. V was clipped by 0 bases and J by 2 bases; unmatched bases: 5. Per germline, CDR1 SGHNT and CDR2 YYREEE (reference sequence). Combining the CDR3 with reference TRBV5-4 and TRBJ2-7 gives the whole variable domain ETGVTQSPTHLIKTRGQQVTLRCSSQSGHNTVSWYQQALGQGPQFIFQYYREEENGRGNFPPRFSGLQFPNYSSELNVNALELDDSALYLCASSLGGDSPYEQYFGPGTRLTVT.

V and J are TRBV10-2 and TRBJ2-5, with TRBD2 matching 9 bases. The CDR3 is 16 amino acids. The V and J ends lost 6 bases and 5 bases, in that order; junction bases with no gene match: 13. Germline CDR1 is WSHSY and CDR2 is SAAADI. CDR3 region: CASSVGLAPRGETQYF. The CDR3 nucleotides are TGCGCCAGCAGCGTAGGACTAGCGCCTCGAGGGGAGACCCAGTACTTC.

This chain joins TRBV15 and TRBJ2-1; no clear D. Per germline, CDR1 LNHNV and CDR2 YYDKDF (reference sequence). The CDR3 totals 13 residues. The V end lost 1 base, the J end lost 5 bases, and 6 bases lay between the germline ends. The CDR3 DNA reads as TGTGCCACCAGCAGAGTGGAGCACAATGAGCAGTTCTTC. Translation gives CATSRVEHNEQFF.

V and J are TRBV7-8 and TRBJ2-7; 8 nucleotides match TRBD1. The CDR3 is made up of 14 amino acids. The J segment lost 2 bases and the V segment lost 2 bases, leaving 2 bases of the junction unmatched. Germline V lookup: CDR1 SGHVS, CDR2 FQNEAQ. This CDR3 is CASSLSGGPYEQYF. The CDR3 coding sequence is TGTGCCAGCAGCTTATCAGGGGGCCCCTACGAGCAGTACTTC.

This clone turned up a few times. The J gene is TRBJ2-7, the V gene TRBV28, with TRBD1 as a possible D gene (6 bases). Germline assignment: CDR1 MDHEN and CDR2 SYDVKM. Trimming took off 6 bases at V and 0 bases at J, with 18 bases between the two ends. The CDR3 spans 16 residues. This CDR3 reads CASRPRGLSLSYEQYF. The CDR3 DNA reads TGTGCCAGCAGGCCCAGGGGTCTAAGCCTCTCCTACGAGCAGTACTTC.

CDR3 DNA: TGTGCCAGCAGCCTGGAGCGTCTTGTATACAATGAGCAGTTCTTC. It specifies CASSLERLVYNEQFF. The rearrangement uses TRBV3-1 (or the pseudogene TRBV3-2) and TRBJ2-1; D remains ambiguous. CDR3 size: 15 residues. V was pared by 4 bases and J by 4 bases, with 14 bases between. Per germline, CDR1 LGHDT and CDR2 YNNKEL (reference sequence).

The chain is built from TRBV4-3 and TRBJ2-1, with TRBD2 identical over 10 bases. V shed 0 bases, J shed 1 base, and the junction held 6 bases outside the gene matches. This CDR3 contains 18 residues. Germline loops: CDR1 LGHNA, CDR2 YSLEER. The CDR3 DNA is TGCGCCAGCAGCCAAGAGAGGGCTAGCGGGGGATCCTACAATGAGCAGTTCTTC. It yields the protein CASSQERASGGSYNEQFF.

The chain recombines TRBV5-1 with TRBJ2-7, with 9 bases that match TRBD1. This CDR3 region has 14 residues. V lost 3 bases, J lost 6 bases, and 7 bases stayed unmatched. CDR1 is SGHRS and CDR2 is YFSETQ in the germline V gene. CDR3 sequence (DNA): TGCGCCAGCAGCTATCGACAGGGGGGAGGCGAGCAGTACTTC. It translates to CASSYRQGGGEQYF. The full variable domain, rest sourced from reference TRBV5-1 and TRBJ2-7, is KAGVTQTPRYLIKTRGQQVTLSCSPISGHRSVSWYQQTPGQGLQFLFEYFSETQRNKGNFPGRFSGRQFSNSRSEMNVSTLELGDSALYLCASSYRQGGGEQYFGPGTRLTVT.

The chain joins TRBV12-3 or TRBV12-4 to TRBJ2-7; D is possibly TRBD1 (5 bases). V was trimmed by 6 bases and J by 4 bases, leaving 10 bases between them. CDR3 length: 12 residues. The DNA for the CDR3 is TGTGCCAGCAGCCTACAGGATTACGAGCAGTACTTC. Translated: CASSLQDYEQYF.

The V and J genes are TRBV19 and TRBJ2-3; D is perhaps TRBD2 (5 bases). Germline CDR1 and CDR2: LNHDA and SQIVND (reference sequence). Deletions cut 6 bases from V and 0 bases from J, with 7 bases between. This CDR3 spans 13 amino acids. The CDR3 protein is CASSGGSTDTQYF. CDR3 nucleotide sequence: TGTGCCAGTAGCGGCGGGAGCACAGATACGCAGTATTTT. The whole variable domain, filled in from reference TRBV19 and TRBJ2-3, reads DGGITQSPKYLFRKEGQNVTLSCEQNLNHDAMYWYRQDPGQGLRLIYYSQIVNDFQKGDIAEGYSVSREKKESFPLTVTSAQKNPTAFYLCASSGGSTDTQYFGPGTRLTVL.

This rearrangement joins TRBV18 to TRBJ2-7, with D possibly being TRBD1 (5 bases). The CDR3 has 16 residues. Germline V lookup: CDR1 KGHSH, CDR2 LQKENI. Trimming shortened V by 4 bases and J by 0 bases, and 16 bases separated the two germline ends. The chain's CDR3 is CASSLSRAALSYEQYF. In DNA form, the CDR3 reads TGTGCCAGCTCACTAAGCAGGGCAGCCCTCTCCTACGAGCAGTACTTC.

This clone was counted a few times. The rearrangement links TRBV29-1 to TRBJ1-2; a weak D match, TRBD1 (5 bases). Trimming cost V 7 bases and J 2 bases, with 11 bases left between them. Germline CDR1 SQVTM, CDR2 ANQGSEA. The CDR3 has 12 residues. The CDR3 reads CSAGGGNYGYTF. For the CDR3, the DNA is TGCAGCGCCGGGGGAGGGAACTATGGCTACACCTTC.

This clone has just one count. V gene TRBV4-1 combines with J gene TRBJ2-1; 8 bases are shared with TRBD1. With V trimmed by 1 base and J by 10 bases, 9 bases remained unmatched. This CDR3 comprises 15 residues. CDR1 MGHRA and CDR2 YSYEKL come from the germline V gene. The CDR3 DNA reads as TGCGCCAGCAGCCAAGGCTGGGACAGGCCCTTAGAGCAGTTCTTC. Protein product: CASSQGWDRPLEQFF.

The chain recombines TRBV7-8 with TRBJ2-1, with D perhaps TRBD2 (5 bases). The CDR3 covers 13 residues. V lost 8 bases to trimming and J lost 4 bases, with 12 bases between them. Germline loops: CDR1 SGHVS, CDR2 FQNEAQ. The CDR3 here is CASGLPEYNEQFF. CDR3 in DNA: TGTGCCAGCGGACTCCCAGAATACAATGAGCAGTTCTTC.

This chain connects TRBV9 to TRBJ2-1; 7 nucleotides align to TRBD2. CDR3 length: 16 residues. Per the germline V gene, CDR1 is SGDLS and CDR2 is YYNGEE. The junction had 7 bases not matched to a gene; V was cut back by 3 bases and J by 1 base. The chain's CDR3 is CASSGSPGGSYNEQFF. For the CDR3, the DNA is TGTGCCAGCAGCGGATCTCCGGGGGGTTCCTACAATGAGCAGTTCTTC.

The chain couples TRBV6-5 to TRBJ2-7; D gene unclear. Germline assignment: CDR1 MNHEY and CDR2 SVGAGI. The ends were cut back, 6 bases at V and 3 bases at J, with 18 bases in the middle. There are 15 residues in the CDR3. The CDR3 nucleotides read TGTGCCAGCAGGGCCGGGTGGCTCGAAATCTACGAGCAGTACTTC. Protein: CASRAGWLEIYEQYF.

The V and J genes are TRBV2 and TRBJ2-2; possible D gene TRBD2, 6 bases. Germline V lookup: CDR1 SNHLY, CDR2 FYNNEI. The CDR3 is 13 residues long. Trimming removed 11 bases at V and 1 base at J, with 11 bases between. CDR3 in DNA: TGTGCCTTTACGGGGGAGAACACCGGGGAGCTGTTTTTT. Translated, it gives CAFTGENTGELFF. Filled out from reference TRBV2 and TRBJ2-2, the complete variable domain reads EPEVTQTPSHQVTQMGQEVILRCVPISNHLYFYWYRQILGQKVEFLVSFYNNEISEKSEIFDDQFSVERPDGSNFTLKIRSTKLEDSAMYFCAFTGENTGELFFGEGSRLTVL.

This clone has just one count. The chain has TRBV27 and TRBJ2-7; 11 bases align to TRBD2. The V gene end was trimmed by 8 bases and the J gene end by 6 bases; junction bases not matched to a gene: 6. This CDR3 has 13 residues. CDR1 and CDR2 from the germline V gene are MNHEY and SMNVEV (reference sequence). CDR3 residues: CASAELAGAEQYF. The CDR3 DNA is TGTGCCAGCGCTGAACTAGCGGGAGCCGAGCAGTACTTC.

CDR3 DNA: TGCGCCAGCAGCCATTCGAGACGGACAGGGGGCACTGAAGCTTTCTTT. The encoded protein is CASSHSRRTGGTEAFF. V gene TRBV4-3 combines with J gene TRBJ1-1, with TRBD1 matching 10 bases. The CDR3 extends over 16 amino acids. Trimming removed 3 bases from V and 4 bases from J; junction bases left unmatched: 8. CDR1 LGHNA and CDR2 YSLEER come from the germline V gene.

V and J are TRBV18 and TRBJ2-7, with D possibly matching TRBD2 (7 bases). The V gene's germline CDR1 is KGHSH and CDR2 LQKENI. The CDR3 consists of 16 residues. V was trimmed by 5 bases and J by 7 bases, leaving 24 bases between them. Written as DNA, the CDR3 is TGTGCCAGCTCATCGACAGGCGGGAGCAAACGTAGGGAGCAGTACTTC. Amino acid sequence: CASSSTGGSKRREQYF.

This chain connects TRBV6-1 to TRBJ2-7; no reliable D call. V was trimmed by 1 base and J by 2 bases, leaving 6 bases between them. CDR1 and CDR2 from the germline V gene are MNHNS and SASEGT. The CDR3 is 13 residues long. CDR3 DNA: TGTGCCAGCAGTGAAGGTCAGACCTACGAGCAGTACTTC. Its protein is CASSEGQTYEQYF.

This chain joins TRBV2 and TRBJ2-3; 7 bases line up with TRBD1. V was clipped by 7 bases and J by 2 bases; unmatched bases: 12. Germline CDR1 is SNHLY and CDR2 is FYNNEI. CDR3 length: 16 residues. In DNA form, the CDR3 reads TGTGCCAGCACCCCCCCTACAGACAGGGCCACAGATACGCAGTATTTT. This encodes CASTPPTDRATDTQYF.

The chain is built from TRBV7-2 and TRBJ1-2; D is unresolved. V shed 5 bases and J shed 8 bases, with 12 bases lying between them. This CDR3 comprises 12 residues. Germline CDR1 is SGHTA and CDR2 is FQGNSA. Here the CDR3 DNA reads TGTGCCAGCAGCGACACGATACTGGGCTACACCTTC. Its translation is CASSDTILGYTF.

This clone came up a few times. V gene TRBV9 combines with J gene TRBJ2-1, with TRBD2 matching over 9 bases. V lost 3 bases to trimming and J lost 4 bases; unmatched junction nucleotides: 5. This CDR3 is 15 amino acids long. Germline CDR1 is SGDLS and CDR2 is YYNGEE. This CDR3 is CASSAHSGGYNEQFF. DNA for the CDR3: TGTGCCAGCAGCGCGCATAGCGGGGGTTACAATGAGCAGTTCTTC.

The rearrangement uses TRBV28 and TRBJ2-7; D is uncertain. Germline V lookup: CDR1 MDHEN, CDR2 SYDVKM. The V gene lost 3 bases and the J gene lost 0 bases, with 12 bases spanning the gap. The CDR3 is 15 amino acids. Here the CDR3 DNA reads TGTGCCAGCAGTTTCCCCGCTCTAACCTCCTACGAGCAGTACTTC. Translating gives CASSFPALTSYEQYF.

V is TRBV28 and J is TRBJ2-7, with D perhaps matching TRBD2 (6 bases). Trimming removed 2 bases from V and 9 bases from J, with 14 bases in between. CDR3 length: 13 amino acids. Germline loops: CDR1 MDHEN, CDR2 SYDVKM. As DNA, the CDR3 is TGTGCCAGCAGTTTAACGACTCGGGGAGGGCAGTACTTC. This codes for CASSLTTRGGQYF.